The clone carrying this T cell receptor (beta chain) was seen once. The antigen remains unidentified. The record originates from a study of shared clonotypes between healthy human individuals. The overall study: Plates per donor: three CD4 naive, three CD4 memory, two CD8 naive, one CD8 memory.

Study-wide findings and caveats: Rarefaction gave evidence that sorted-subset sequencing remained incomplete despite large depth. Generally, estimated richness proved larger in naive subsets than it did in memory subsets.

From germline, CDR1 is SNHLY and CDR2 FYNNEI. V trimming: 7 bases; J trimming: 1 base; junction bases outside the gene matches: 11. This CDR3 has 16 amino acids. It was across several immunoSEQ plates that each subset's genomic DNA was evenly split. Sequencing used immunoSEQ multiplex PCR; TCRdb keeps in-frame clones, though not all of them. The sample carries 850,000 to 1,200,000 clones, 65% to 75% recorded once. The chain combines TRBV2 with TRBJ1-1, with TRBD1 identical over 8 bases. This TCR was recovered from a man aged 18-30 years in good health. Sequenced input: memory CD4+ T cells sorted from blood. The subset was: CD45RA-negative fraction. DNA of the CDR3: TGTGCCAGCAACCGACAGGGGCCCTTAGGGAACACTGAAGCTTTCTTT. The encoded protein is CASNRQGPLGNTEAFF.